The source of this TCR beta chain is a study of blood T cells in healthy people across ages. Germline V CDR1 and CDR2: DFQATT, SNEGSKA (reference sequence). V was shortened by 6 bases and J by 1 base, with 13 bases between the two germline ends. The CDR3 runs to 13 residues. The authors ran a second PCR of about 7 to 11 cycles using a sample-barcoded 5' primer and a J-beta primer mix. TCRdb fed the 5' RACE reads into MiXCR, producing one record per CDR3 protein. Among some 760,000 distinct CDR3 sequences listed, 20% to 30% were seen once. The sample was also linked to a second study, of T cells of mothers and their children.

The chain employs TRBV20-1 and TRBJ2-7; tentative D call: TRBD1 (6 bases). Sequencing was performed on blood. The sequence derives from a boy between 5 and 17 years old in good health. CDR3 residues: CSAGTPTSYEQYF. In DNA form, the CDR3 reads TGCAGTGCAGGGACACCAACATCCTACGAGCAGTACTTC.